Each of the 5 T cell receptor beta chains below was sequenced from the same sample in a study of shared clonotypes between healthy human individuals. The repertoire was sequenced with immunoSEQ multiplex PCR; TCRdb's copy has only in-frame clones and lacks some. The sample holds 1.5 million to 2.5 million clones, 85% to 95% seen once. Naive-designated CD8 cells lacked CD45RO, were positively enriched for CCR7, and omitted terminally differentiated effector memory CD45RA+ cells. Sequencing input: naive CD8+ T cells sorted from blood. The receptor set was obtained from a man between 18 and 29 years old in good health.

The genes are TRBV30 and TRBJ1-4, with 9 bases that match TRBD1. After removal of 1 base from V and 0 bases from J, the junction contained 6 bases not matched to a gene. The CDR3 has 17 residues. The germline gives CDR1 GTSNPN, CDR2 SVGIG (reference sequence). CDR3 nucleotide sequence: TGTGCCTGGAGTGCCCCGACAGGGGGAACAACTAATGAAAAACTGTTTTTT. This codes for CAWSAPTGGTTNEKLFF. The whole variable domain, filled in from reference TRBV30 and TRBJ1-4, reads SQTIHQWPATLVQPVGSPLSLECTVEGTSNPNLYWYRQAAGRGLQLLFYSVGIGQISSEVPQNLSASRPQDRQFILSSKKLLLSDSGFYLCAWSAPTGGTTNEKLFFGSGTQLSVL.

The rearrangement links TRBV27 to TRBJ2-5; 8 nucleotides agree with TRBD2. The CDR3 has 17 amino acids. Germline assignment: CDR1 MNHEY and CDR2 SMNVEV (reference sequence). V gave up 8 bases and J gave up 1 base; unmatched junction bases: 15. The CDR3 protein is CASGPLPGGGPQETQYF. The CDR3 DNA reads as TGTGCCAGCGGACCCTTACCTGGCGGGGGGCCCCAAGAGACCCAGTACTTC.

The chain uses TRBV5-6 and TRBJ1-5, with 8 bases that match TRBD1. This CDR3 spans 19 amino acids. CDR1 SGHDT and CDR2 YYEEEE come from the germline V gene. Unmatched junction bases numbered 12, after V lost 0 bases and J lost 1 base. The CDR3 spells CASSLGSGGQIRSNQPQHF. The CDR3 DNA is TGTGCCAGCAGCTTGGGGTCAGGGGGCCAAATAAGGAGCAATCAGCCCCAGCATTTT.

Worth noting for this clone: Other nucleotide sequences in the sample specify the same CDR3. The chain joins TRBV11-2 to TRBJ2-7, with D possibly matching TRBD2 (5 bases). The germline V gene encodes CDR1 SGHAT and CDR2 FQNNGV. This CDR3 comprises 13 residues. V was clipped by 5 bases and J by 2 bases, with 10 bases between them. The CDR3 loop is CASSRGPTYEQYF. The CDR3 nucleotides are TGTGCCAGCAGCCGCGGGCCAACCTACGAGCAGTACTTC.

The chain uses TRBV5-1 and TRBJ1-2; D perhaps matches TRBD1 (6 bases). V dropped 4 bases and J dropped 1 base, with 11 bases sitting between them. This CDR3 spans 14 amino acids. Germline CDR1 reads SGHRS; CDR2 reads YFSETQ. The CDR3 region has the DNA TGCGCCAGCAGCCCCGGGACACTTAACTATGGCTACACCTTC. It is translated as CASSPGTLNYGYTF. The entire variable domain, with the rest obtained from reference TRBV5-1 and TRBJ1-2, is as follows: KAGVTQTPRYLIKTRGQQVTLSCSPISGHRSVSWYQQTPGQGLQFLFEYFSETQRNKGNFPGRFSGRQFSNSRSEMNVSTLELGDSALYLCASSPGTLNYGYTFGSGTRLTVV.